These 28 T cell receptor beta chains came from one sample sequenced in a study of shared clonotypes between healthy human individuals. Repertoires were generated with immunoSEQ multiplex PCR, while TCRdb's copy carries only in-frame clones and drops some. This table holds 490,000 or so clones, around 79% found once. The sequencing sample was made of PBMCs. Receptors were obtained from a middle-aged woman in good health. Some clones in this sample may be carry-over from other donors' samples.

This clone has just one count. This CDR3 is CASSSGQGWYEQYF. The CDR3 bases are TGTGCCAGCTCATCAGGACAGGGGTGGTACGAGCAGTACTTC. The rearrangement uses TRBV18 and TRBJ2-7; 9 nucleotides line up with TRBD1. From germline, CDR1 is KGHSH and CDR2 LQKENI. J was trimmed by 4 bases and V by 5 bases; bases with no gene match: 6. The CDR3 sequence is 14 residues long.

V is TRBV11-3 and J is TRBJ2-2, with D perhaps TRBD2 (5 bases). The CDR3 contains 15 residues. Trimming removed 2 bases at V and 3 bases at J, with 10 bases between. CDR1 and CDR2 from the germline V gene are SGHNT and YENEEA. CDR3 coding DNA: TGTGCCAGCAGCTTATGGGGTAGCGACACCGGGGAGCTGTTTTTT. The encoded protein is CASSLWGSDTGELFF.

This clone has more than one count but fewer than ten. This chain links TRBV7-8 with TRBJ1-5; D is possibly TRBD1 (6 bases). Per germline, CDR1 SGHVS and CDR2 FQNEAQ. The CDR3 contains 14 residues. V dropped 5 bases and J dropped 1 base, with 9 bases sitting between them. DNA of the CDR3: TGTGCCAGCAGCCGCACAGGGAGCAATCAGCCCCAGCATTTT. Its translation is CASSRTGSNQPQHF.

This sequence joins TRBV29-1 and TRBJ2-5, with TRBD1 identical over 8 bases. The DNA end is a closer match to TRBJ2-7, so the J assignment may be wrong. The CDR3 consists of 14 residues. Germline lookup yields CDR1 SQVTM and CDR2 ANQGSEA. The CDR3: CSVEDPGGDDEQYF. DNA for the CDR3: TGCAGCGTTGAAGATCCAGGGGGCGACGACGAGCAGTACTTC.

Notes on this clone: The same CDR3 arises from other DNA sequences in this sample as well. This chain connects TRBV7-9 to TRBJ2-7; 8 nucleotides line up with TRBD2. Trimming removed 1 base from V and 0 bases from J; junction bases left unmatched: 5. The CDR3 extends over 16 amino acids. Germline V gene sequence: CDR1 SEHNR, CDR2 FQNEAQ (reference sequence). The CDR3 DNA reads as TGTGCCAGCAGCTTAGTGGGCGGGAGGTCCTCCTACGAGCAGTACTTC. Its translation is CASSLVGGRSSYEQYF.

This clone has at least ten counts. The V and J genes are TRBV14 and TRBJ1-1; no clear D gene. With 1 base removed from V and 4 bases from J, the gap between germline ends came to 7 bases. The CDR3 length is 13 residues. Germline CDR1 is SGHDN and CDR2 is FVKESK. Here the CDR3 DNA reads TGTGCCAGCAGCCAAGCTAGGGTCACTGAAGCTTTCTTT. Translation: CASSQARVTEAFF. Combining the CDR3 with reference TRBV14 and TRBJ1-1 gives the whole variable domain EAGVTQFPSHSVIEKGQTVTLRCDPISGHDNLYWYRRVMGKEIKFLLHFVKESKQDESGMPNNRFLAERTGGTYSTLKVQPAELEDSGVYFCASSQARVTEAFFGQGTRLTVV.

The chain carries TRBV5-4 and TRBJ1-6; tentative D call: TRBD1 (5 bases). CDR3 length: 15 amino acids. Trimming left V 0 bases short and J 7 bases short, with 11 bases between. Germline-derived CDR1 and CDR2 are SGHNT and YYREEE (reference sequence). CDR3 region: CASSLGGAGNSPLHF. CDR3 DNA: TGTGCCAGCAGCTTGGGAGGGGCTGGAAATTCACCCCTCCACTTT.

V gene TRBV29-1 combines with J gene TRBJ2-5; tentatively, D is TRBD2 (6 bases). Matching the DNA end better, TRBJ2-7 makes the J call doubtful. The CDR3 has 12 residues. Germline V gene sequence: CDR1 SQVTM, CDR2 ANQGSEA. In DNA form, the CDR3 reads TGCAGCGTTGAGGAGGGGCCCTACGAGCAGTACTTC. Translating it yields CSVEEGPYEQYF.

The chain joins TRBV9 to TRBJ2-5, with 9 bases identical to TRBD1. The CDR3 spans 15 residues. Trimming at V came to 3 bases and at J to 2 bases, leaving 5 bases not matched to a gene. The germline V gene encodes CDR1 SGDLS and CDR2 YYNGEE. The CDR3 DNA is TGTGCCAGCAGCGCAGGACAGGGGCCGCAAGAGACCCAGTACTTC. The encoded protein is CASSAGQGPQETQYF.

As for this clone: The identical CDR3 is also encoded by other nucleotide sequences in the sample. This chain connects TRBV5-1 to TRBJ2-7; 10 bases fit TRBD2. Trimming took 0 bases from V and 2 from J; bases not matched to a gene: 2. CDR1 is SGHRS, CDR2 YFSETQ, per germline. This CDR3 comprises 15 residues. DNA for the CDR3: TGCGCCAGCAGCTTGGCACTAGCGGGAACCTACGAGCAGTACTTC. Amino acid sequence: CASSLALAGTYEQYF.

This clone was seen a handful of times. The chain employs TRBV7-2 and TRBJ1-1, with 9 bases fitting TRBD1. CDR3 length equals 15 residues. Germline loops: CDR1 SGHTA, CDR2 FQGNSA. The trim removed 6 bases at V and 7 bases at J, leaving 12 bases unmatched. CDR3 protein: CASSPLPGQGGEAFF. As DNA, the CDR3 is TGTGCCAGCAGTCCTCTTCCGGGACAGGGCGGTGAAGCTTTCTTT.

The chain uses TRBV2 and TRBJ1-2; the D is unclear. Between the trimmed V and J ends, which lost 7 bases and 0 bases, there was a span of 12 bases. Germline V CDR1 and CDR2: SNHLY, FYNNEI. This CDR3 region has 14 residues. The CDR3 sequence is CASKTTEANYGYTF. The CDR3, as DNA: TGTGCCAGCAAGACGACCGAAGCTAACTATGGCTACACCTTC.

This chain joins TRBV28 and TRBJ1-1, with TRBD1 as a possible D gene (6 bases). V was pared by 5 bases and J by 6 bases, with 13 bases between. The CDR3 has 13 amino acids. The germline V gene has CDR1 MDHEN and CDR2 SYDVKM. CDR3 sequence (DNA): TGTGCCAGCAGTACTCCCAGGGGATCTGAAGCTTTCTTT. This codes for CASSTPRGSEAFF.

The genes are TRBV18 and TRBJ2-7, with 7 bases fitting TRBD2. Germline trimming cut 6 bases from V and 6 bases from J; bases unmatched to any gene: 5. Per germline, CDR1 KGHSH and CDR2 LQKENI. CDR3 length: 12 amino acids. CDR3 sequence: CASSRRESEQYF. The CDR3 DNA is TGTGCCAGCTCCAGGCGGGAGAGCGAGCAGTACTTC.

The chain is built from TRBV4-1 and TRBJ2-2; D is possibly TRBD2 (5 bases). CDR1 and CDR2 from the germline V gene are MGHRA and YSYEKL. Trimming took off 2 bases at V and 5 bases at J, with 9 bases between the two ends. This CDR3 comprises 14 residues. DNA of the CDR3: TGCGCCAGCAGCCAAAAGCGGTTTACCGGGGAGCTGTTTTTT. Amino acids: CASSQKRFTGELFF.

The V call is TRBV9, the J call TRBJ1-5, with D hard to call. Deletions cut 0 bases from V and 1 base from J, with 8 bases between. Germline lookup yields CDR1 SGDLS and CDR2 YYNGEE. This CDR3 region has 15 residues. The CDR3 nucleotides read TGTGCCAGCAGCGTAGGGGGTTTGAGCAATCAGCCCCAGCATTTT. Residues: CASSVGGLSNQPQHF.

This clone was seen a single time. The chain carries TRBV9 and TRBJ2-7; TRBD2 agrees at 11 bases. V lost 1 base to trimming and J lost 3 bases; unmatched junction nucleotides: 9. Germline CDR1 is SGDLS and CDR2 is YYNGEE. There are 17 residues in the CDR3. The CDR3 DNA is TGTGCCAGCAGCGTATGGACCCTAGCGGGAGGTCACTACGAGCAGTACTTC. Its protein product is CASSVWTLAGGHYEQYF.

The CDR3 sequence: CSVAGAGANVLTF. CDR3 coding DNA: TGCAGCGTTGCAGGGGCTGGGGCCAACGTCCTGACTTTC. V usage is TRBV29-1 and J usage is TRBJ2-6; D is perhaps TRBD1 (6 bases). The germline gives CDR1 SQVTM, CDR2 ANQGSEA. V lost 4 bases and J 2 bases, leaving 6 bases between the germline ends. This CDR3 contains 13 residues.

The chain has TRBV5-4 and TRBJ2-2, with 11 positions matching TRBD2. The germline gives CDR1 SGHNT, CDR2 YYREEE (reference sequence). V trimming: 3 bases; J trimming: 3 bases; junction bases outside the gene matches: 7. This CDR3 region has 17 residues. The CDR3 loop reads CASSWGLAETYTGELFF. CDR3 coding DNA: TGTGCCAGCAGCTGGGGACTAGCGGAGACCTACACCGGGGAGCTGTTTTTT.

The CDR3 reads CTSSSGKPRYEQYF. The CDR3 nucleotides are TGCACCAGCAGCTCCGGGAAACCCCGGTACGAGCAGTACTTC. V is TRBV1 and J is TRBJ2-7; the D call TRBD2 from the table was never checked on the DNA. TRBV1 is tagged as a pseudogene. This CDR3 is 14 amino acids long.

This rearrangement joins TRBV20-1 to TRBJ1-1; no definite D call. Germline V gene sequence: CDR1 DFQATT, CDR2 SNEGSKA (reference sequence). The germline V and J ends were trimmed by 4 bases and 2 bases, with 5 bases remaining between them. This CDR3 is 11 amino acids long. The CDR3 here is CSAILNTEAFF. The CDR3 bases are TGCAGTGCTATCCTCAACACTGAAGCTTTCTTT.

The chain is built from TRBV27 and TRBJ2-3; 11 positions match TRBD2. Germline assignment: CDR1 MNHEY and CDR2 SMNVEV (reference sequence). This CDR3 is 17 amino acids long. After removal of 3 bases from V and 8 bases from J, the junction contained 13 bases not matched to a gene. In nucleotides, the CDR3 is TGTGCCAGCAGTTTTGGGCTAGCGGGAGGCCTCCGCCTTACGCAGTATTTT. As protein: CASSFGLAGGLRLTQYF.

This clone was seen a few times. This rearrangement joins TRBV30 to TRBJ1-4; D gene ambiguous. With 3 bases removed from V and 3 bases from J, the gap between germline ends came to 8 bases. CDR1 is GTSNPN, CDR2 SVGIG, per germline (reference sequence). This CDR3 contains 13 residues. The chain's CDR3 is CAWRTQANEKLFF. The CDR3 nucleotides read TGTGCCTGGAGGACACAAGCTAATGAAAAACTGTTTTTT.

For this clone: Different DNA sequences within this sample yield the same CDR3. This chain uses TRBV28 with TRBJ1-5, with 7 bases matching TRBD1. Per germline, CDR1 MDHEN and CDR2 SYDVKM. Trimming cost V 9 bases and J 7 bases; bases outside gene matches: 12. CDR3 length: 14 residues. CDR3 amino acids: CASSPQGVRQPQHF. Written as DNA, the CDR3 is TGTGCCAGTAGTCCCCAGGGGGTGAGGCAGCCCCAGCATTTT.

V gene TRBV6-5 combines with J gene TRBJ1-2, with 7 bases aligning to TRBD1. Germline values: CDR1 MNHEY, CDR2 SVGAGI. Trimming at V came to 2 bases and at J to 4 bases, leaving 4 bases not matched to a gene. This CDR3 is built from 14 residues. The CDR3, as DNA: TGTGCCAGCAGTTACGGAGGGGGCTCCTATGGCTACACCTTC. Its protein product is CASSYGGGSYGYTF.

The count of this clone is one. This rearrangement joins TRBV27 to TRBJ1-1; TRBD1 matches 9 bases. The CDR3 runs 14 residues. The trim removed 2 bases at V and 11 bases at J, leaving 9 bases unmatched. CDR1 and CDR2 from the germline V gene are MNHEY and SMNVEV (reference sequence). DNA of the CDR3: TGTGCCAGCAGTTTAGGGGGGACAGGGCGAGACGCTTTCTTT. Protein sequence: CASSLGGTGRDAFF.

The chain is built from TRBV5-5 and TRBJ2-5; D call uncertain. CDR1 and CDR2 from the germline V gene are SGHKS and YYEKEE (reference sequence). V lost 0 bases, J lost 2 bases, and 11 bases lay in between. This CDR3 is 15 amino acids long. As DNA, the CDR3 is TGTGCCAGCAGCTTGGGCAGGACCCAACAAGAGACCCAGTACTTC. It codes for CASSLGRTQQETQYF.

This clone was seen just once. This rearrangement joins TRBV30 to TRBJ1-2, with TRBD1 matching 9 bases. The trim removed 4 bases at V and 4 bases at J, leaving 1 base unmatched. The CDR3 has 12 residues. Germline V gene data show CDR1 as GTSNPN and CDR2 as SVGIG (reference sequence). This CDR3 reads CAWIQGAYGYTF. The CDR3 bases are TGTGCCTGGATACAGGGGGCCTATGGCTACACCTTC.